What follows are 30 T cell receptor beta chains derived from one specimen sequenced in a study of T cells after yellow fever vaccination. TCRdb re-called the 5' RACE reads with MiXCR, one entry per CDR3 protein. The repertoire holds 620,000 or so distinct CDR3 sequences, 9% to 15% seen once, with 14% to 15% in the top ten. The sample here was PBMCs, taken on the day of the yellow fever booster vaccination. These receptors were obtained from a man aged 25 to 45 who received the YFV17D yellow fever vaccine.

The rearrangement links TRBV23-1 to TRBJ2-5; 7 bases map to TRBD1. TRBV23-1 is marked as an open reading frame, function uncertain. The CDR3 has 19 amino acids. V lost 7 bases to trimming and J lost 0 bases; unmatched junction nucleotides: 20. CDR3 region: CASTRPKDSQGGNQETQYF. DNA for the CDR3: TGCGCCAGCACCCGACCAAAGGACAGCCAAGGGGGCAACCAAGAGACCCAGTACTTC.

This clonotype was seen more than once but under ten times. This chain uses TRBV11-2 with TRBJ2-5, with unresolved D. Deletions cut 0 bases from V and 12 bases from J, with 11 bases between. This CDR3 contains 12 residues. CDR1 and CDR2 from the germline V gene are SGHAT and FQNNGV. CDR3 in DNA: TGTGCCAGCAGCTTAGATCTGAGACGGGAGTACTTC. Residues: CASSLDLRREYF. Full variable domain (rest looked up from reference TRBV11-2 and TRBJ2-5): EAGVAQSPRYKIIEKRQSVAFWCNPISGHATLYWYQQILGQGPKLLIQFQNNGVVDDSQLPKDRFSAERLKGVDSTLKIQPAKLEDSAVYLCASSLDLRREYFGPGTRLLVL.

DNA of the CDR3: TGTGCCAGCAGTTTTGACAGCCTGGGGTACGAGCAGTACTTC. The encoded protein is CASSFDSLGYEQYF. The J gene is TRBJ2-7, the V gene TRBV12-3 or TRBV12-4; possible D gene TRBD1, 5 bases. This CDR3 region has 14 residues. Trimming pared 3 bases from V and 4 bases from J, leaving 13 bases between.

This chain uses TRBV24-1 with TRBJ2-1; D may be TRBD1 (7 bases). Germline loops: CDR1 KGHDR, CDR2 SFDVKD. This CDR3 is 14 amino acids long. V shed 9 bases and J shed 8 bases, with 19 bases lying between them. The CDR3 here is CATRAGGSRDEQFF. Here the CDR3 DNA reads TGTGCCACCCGGGCAGGGGGGTCGAGGGATGAGCAGTTCTTC.

The table lists this clonotype with a few counts. This CDR3 is CSVSGTSVGADTQYF. Here the CDR3 DNA reads TGCAGCGTGTCCGGGACTAGCGTTGGGGCAGATACGCAGTATTTT. This chain links TRBV29-1 with TRBJ2-3; 10 bases fit TRBD2. This CDR3 has 15 residues. Trimming cost V 6 bases and J 4 bases; bases outside gene matches: 10. Per the germline V gene, CDR1 is SQVTM and CDR2 is ANQGSEA.

The CDR3 here is CASTPVHYNEQFF. The DNA for the CDR3 is TGTGCCAGCACCCCAGTTCACTACAATGAGCAGTTCTTC. V gene TRBV7-8 combines with J gene TRBJ2-1; D is unclear. Trimming cost V 7 bases and J 3 bases, with 10 bases left between them. The CDR3 length is 13 residues. The germline gives CDR1 SGHVS, CDR2 FQNEAQ.

This clonotype was found a few times. V is TRBV28 and J is TRBJ2-2, with D maybe TRBD2 (6 bases). Trimming cost V 4 bases and J 0 bases, with 12 bases left between them. This CDR3 spans 16 amino acids. Germline V gives CDR1 MDHEN, CDR2 SYDVKM. The CDR3 region has the DNA TGTGCCAGCAGTTACCTAGCGCCCGCGAACACCGGGGAGCTGTTTTTT. Its translation is CASSYLAPANTGELFF. The full variable domain, its missing parts supplied by reference TRBV28 and TRBJ2-2, is DVKVTQSSRYLVKRTGEKVFLECVQDMDHENMFWYRQDPGLGLRLIYFSYDVKMKEKGDIPEGYSVSREKKERFSLILESASTNQTSMYLCASSYLAPANTGELFFGEGSRLTVL.

The J gene is TRBJ2-5, the V gene TRBV15; TRBD2 is a possible D gene (5 bases). With 1 base removed from V and 2 bases from J, the gap between germline ends came to 11 bases. From germline, CDR1 is LNHNV and CDR2 YYDKDF (reference sequence). The CDR3 is 15 amino acids. The CDR3 is CATSRGAVRQETQYF. The CDR3 DNA follows: TGTGCCACCAGCAGAGGAGCGGTAAGACAAGAGACCCAGTACTTC. The variable domain in full, completed from reference TRBV15 and TRBJ2-5, reads DAMVIQNPRYQVTQFGKPVTLSCSQTLNHNVMYWYQQKSSQAPKLLFHYYDKDFNNEADTPDNFQSRRPNTSFCFLDIRSPGLGDTAMYLCATSRGAVRQETQYFGPGTRLLVL.

The chain couples TRBV10-3 to TRBJ1-2, with D unresolved. The V gene lost 6 bases and the J gene lost 8 bases, with 10 bases spanning the gap. The CDR3 sequence is 11 residues long. CDR1 ENHRY and CDR2 SYGVKD come from the germline V gene. This CDR3 reads CAIRSEPGYTF. CDR3 bases: TGTGCCATCAGGAGTGAACCGGGCTACACCTTC.

V gene TRBV7-6 combines with J gene TRBJ2-2, with D possibly called TRBD1 or TRBD2 (5 bases each). V was trimmed by 5 bases and J by 8 bases, leaving 12 bases between them. This CDR3 comprises 13 residues. Per the germline V gene, CDR1 is SGHVS and CDR2 is FNYEAQ. The CDR3 DNA follows: TGTGCCAGCAGCCTAGAGGGGTTTGGGGAGCTGTTTTTT. As protein: CASSLEGFGELFF.

V gene TRBV25-1 combines with J gene TRBJ2-5; TRBD2 matches 12 bases. V gave up 1 base and J gave up 1 base; unmatched junction bases: 7. Germline CDR1 is MGHDK and CDR2 is SYGVNS. The CDR3 totals 18 residues. The DNA for the CDR3 is TGTGCCAGCAGTGAATCTCGGCTAGCGGGAGGGGTCCAAGAGACCCAGTACTTC. Its translation: CASSESRLAGGVQETQYF.

The rearrangement links TRBV20-1 to TRBJ2-1; possible D gene TRBD2, 6 bases. V lost 3 bases to trimming and J lost 4 bases, with 25 bases between them. This CDR3 has 18 amino acids. CDR1 and CDR2 (germline): DFQATT, SNEGSKA (reference sequence). The CDR3 region is CSARRAWAAGRNYNEQFF. DNA for the CDR3: TGCAGTGCTAGGAGGGCCTGGGCTGCGGGACGCAATTACAATGAGCAGTTCTTC.

This clonotype was seen a handful of times. The DNA of the CDR3 is TGTGCCAGCAGCTTGATGGGTGACAGGGGCACCGGGGAGCTGTTTTTT. Its translation is CASSLMGDRGTGELFF. The rearrangement uses TRBV5-4 and TRBJ2-2, with 8 bases matching TRBD1. V lost 1 base to trimming and J lost 4 bases; unmatched junction nucleotides: 6. Germline V gives CDR1 SGHNT, CDR2 YYREEE (reference sequence). The CDR3 is 16 amino acids.

This chain links TRBV5-1 with TRBJ2-1; tentative D call: TRBD2 (6 bases). The CDR3 sequence is 17 residues long. The germline V gene encodes CDR1 SGHRS and CDR2 YFSETQ. V was trimmed by 4 bases and J by 3 bases, leaving 20 bases between them. The CDR3 sequence: CASSVDGLIGNYNEQFF. CDR3 DNA sequence: TGCGCCAGCAGCGTGGATGGACTAATCGGGAACTACAATGAGCAGTTCTTC.

The V call is TRBV20-1, the J call TRBJ1-5; 10 bases are a match to TRBD1. Germline trimming cut 5 bases from V and 7 bases from J; bases unmatched to any gene: 8. CDR3 length: 14 amino acids. Germline V gene sequence: CDR1 DFQATT, CDR2 SNEGSKA (reference sequence). CDR3: CSADSDRGGQPQHF. In DNA form, the CDR3 reads TGCAGTGCTGACTCGGACAGGGGGGGACAGCCCCAGCATTTT.

Only a few counts were recorded for this clonotype. V usage is TRBV5-1 and J usage is TRBJ2-1, with D perhaps TRBD1 or TRBD2 (7 bases each). Germline loops: CDR1 SGHRS, CDR2 YFSETQ. CDR3 length: 15 amino acids. Trimming pared 0 bases from V and 7 bases from J, leaving 14 bases between. CDR3 nucleotides: TGCGCCAGCAGCTTGGGACAGGGCGGGGGAAATGAGCAGTTCTTC. Protein: CASSLGQGGGNEQFF.

The chain carries TRBV15 and TRBJ2-1; 8 nucleotides agree with TRBD2. Germline lookup yields CDR1 LNHNV and CDR2 YYDKDF (reference sequence). Trimming at V came to 5 bases and at J to 9 bases, leaving 12 bases not matched to a gene. There are 15 residues in the CDR3. The CDR3 region has the DNA TGTGCCACCAGCGGATATACGGGAGGGCCGGGTGAGCAGTTCTTC. Translation gives CATSGYTGGPGEQFF.

This clonotype was seen more than once but under ten times. The gene calls are TRBV6-1 and TRBJ2-1; 7 positions agree with TRBD2. Germline trimming cut 10 bases from V and 6 bases from J; bases unmatched to any gene: 9. In germline, CDR1 is MNHNS, CDR2 SASEGT. This CDR3 has 13 amino acids. The CDR3 nucleotides are TGTGCCACCCGGGACTATGGAGTCAATGAGCAGTTCTTC. It is translated as CATRDYGVNEQFF.

This clonotype was counted a few times. V gene TRBV4-2 combines with J gene TRBJ2-6, with D possibly called TRBD1 or TRBD2 (6 bases each). The germline gives CDR1 LGHNA, CDR2 YNFKEQ. The CDR3 is 17 residues long. Trimming removed 4 bases from V and 2 bases from J, with 15 bases in between. The DNA for the CDR3 is TGTGCCAGCAGCCGTAGGGGGGCGCTTGCTGGGGCCAACGTCCTGACTTTC. Protein product: CASSRRGALAGANVLTF.

The chain combines TRBV7-8 with TRBJ1-2, with 7 bases aligning to TRBD1. Germline CDR1 reads SGHVS; CDR2 reads FQNEAQ. V lost 2 bases, J lost 7 bases, and 19 bases stayed unmatched. CDR3 length equals 18 residues. The CDR3 is CASSLTYMGTREGAGYTF. Here the CDR3 DNA reads TGTGCCAGCAGCTTAACTTACATGGGTACGCGGGAGGGGGCTGGCTACACCTTC.

This clonotype has more than one count but fewer than ten. This chain connects TRBV5-1 to TRBJ2-1; 7 bases are shared with TRBD2. CDR1 SGHRS and CDR2 YFSETQ come from the germline V gene. There are 15 residues in the CDR3. The J segment lost 6 bases and the V segment lost 3 bases, leaving 9 bases of the junction unmatched. The CDR3 coding sequence is TGCGCCAGCAGCTCCCAGCGGGAATTAGGCAATGAGCAGTTCTTC. It is translated as CASSSQRELGNEQFF.

This clonotype came up many times. The chain links TRBV7-2 to TRBJ2-7; TRBD2 aligns across 9 bases. Losses at the gene ends were 3 bases for V and 3 bases for J; bases not matched to a gene: 3. From germline, CDR1 is SGHTA and CDR2 FQGNSA. The CDR3 totals 14 residues. As DNA, the CDR3 is TGTGCCAGCAGCTTGAATAGCGGGAGCTACGAGCAGTACTTC. Translating it yields CASSLNSGSYEQYF.

This chain joins TRBV20-1 and TRBJ2-7; the D gene is possibly TRBD1 (6 bases). Germline-derived CDR1 and CDR2 are DFQATT and SNEGSKA (reference sequence). CDR3 size: 11 residues. Trimming cost V 5 bases and J 3 bases, with 8 bases left between them. The CDR3 region is CSAQTGYEQYF. CDR3 bases: TGCAGTGCTCAGACAGGCTACGAGCAGTACTTC.

This chain uses TRBV10-3 with TRBJ2-7; 8 nucleotides agree with TRBD1. The V gene's germline CDR1 is ENHRY and CDR2 SYGVKD. This CDR3 has 14 residues. Trimming removed 2 bases from V and 4 bases from J; junction bases left unmatched: 4. The CDR3 region is CAISERDRGYEQYF. The CDR3 nucleotides read TGTGCCATCAGTGAGCGAGACAGGGGTTACGAGCAGTACTTC.

This sequence joins TRBV6-2 or TRBV6-3 and TRBJ2-3; D is possibly TRBD1 (5 bases). The CDR3 covers 13 residues. Germline V gene sequence: CDR1 MNHEY, CDR2 SVGEGT. V lost 8 bases, J lost 3 bases, and 12 bases lay in between. The DNA of the CDR3 is TGTGCCAGCCAGTCAGGGATAACAGATACGCAGTATTTT. Translated, it gives CASQSGITDTQYF.

In this sample, this clonotype turned up a few times. The V gene is TRBV4-2, the J gene TRBJ2-1; 9 nucleotides align to TRBD2. V shed 1 base, J shed 4 bases, and the junction held 8 bases outside the gene matches. Germline CDR1 and CDR2: LGHNA and YNFKEQ. This CDR3 has 17 amino acids. CDR3: CASSQVTLAGGYNEQFF. CDR3 bases: TGTGCCAGCAGCCAAGTGACCCTGGCGGGAGGGTACAATGAGCAGTTCTTC.

Many counts were recorded for this clonotype. The chain employs TRBV5-1 and TRBJ2-5; TRBD2 aligns across 11 bases. CDR3 length: 15 amino acids. Germline V gene lookup returns CDR1 SGHRS and CDR2 YFSETQ. The J segment lost 4 bases and the V segment lost 1 base, leaving 3 bases of the junction unmatched. This chain's CDR3 is CASSLSLAGGETQYF. DNA for the CDR3: TGCGCCAGCAGCTTGAGTCTAGCGGGAGGAGAGACCCAGTACTTC.

The chain couples TRBV3-1 to TRBJ2-3; no reliable D call. V lost 0 bases and J 13 bases, leaving 11 bases between the germline ends. This CDR3 has 12 amino acids. CDR1 and CDR2 from the germline V gene are LGHDT and YNNKEL (reference sequence). DNA of the CDR3: TGTGCCAGCAGCCAAGATATCGGTAAAGAGTATTTT. This gives the protein CASSQDIGKEYF.

Many counts were recorded for this clonotype. The CDR3 bases are TGTGCCTGGAGGGGACTAGCGGGAGTTGCCGGGGAGCTGTTTTTT. Translating gives CAWRGLAGVAGELFF. This chain uses TRBV30 with TRBJ2-2; 14 bases are a match to TRBD2. Per germline, CDR1 GTSNPN and CDR2 SVGIG (reference sequence). V was pared by 3 bases and J by 6 bases, with 3 bases of the junction left unmatched. The CDR3 runs 15 residues.

The J gene is TRBJ2-1, the V gene TRBV20-1; D may be TRBD2 (6 bases). V lost 5 bases and J lost 9, with 20 bases in between. CDR1 and CDR2 (germline): DFQATT, SNEGSKA (reference sequence). The CDR3 covers 14 residues. CDR3 DNA sequence: TGCAGTGCTGGACTGGAGGCTAGGGGAGGTGAGCAGTTCTTC. It specifies CSAGLEARGGEQFF.